These T cell receptor beta chains were read from a single sample in a study of blood T cell repertoires in COVID-19. Generated by immunoSEQ multiplex PCR, the TCRdb table keeps only in-frame clones and is missing some. The sample has about 56,000 clones, 75% to 90% seen once. Sequenced: peripheral blood. Receptor source: a woman aged 55-70 years with COVID-19, enrolled during active disease. Each CDR3 is given with its conserved first and last residue. A D gene is named only where the DNA matches it firmly. The listing skips clone size in some rows; elsewhere it reads once, few, many or a size class.

v_call,clone_size,d_call,j_call,cdr3_aa,cdr3_nt
TRBV4-2,.,.,TRBJ1-1,CASSQGTNTEAFF,TGTGCCAGCAGCCAGGGGACAAACACTGAAGCTTTCTTT
TRBV11-2,.,.,TRBJ2-5,CASSLDSQETQYF,TGTGCCAGCAGCTTAGACAGTCAAGAGACCCAGTACTTC
TRBV27,once,TRBD1,TRBJ1-5,CASSLGTDGNQPQHF,TGTGCCAGCAGTTTAGGGACAGACGGCAATCAGCCCCAGCATTTT
TRBV12-3/TRBV12-4,.,.,TRBJ1-1,CASSLWQKTEAFF,TGTGCCAGCAGTTTGTGGCAAAAGACTGAAGCTTTCTTT
TRBV29-1,.,TRBD2,TRBJ2-6,CSVGGDSGANVLTF,TGCAGCGTCGGGGGGGACTCTGGGGCCAACGTCCTGACTTTC
TRBV3-1/TRBV3-2,.,.,TRBJ1-2,CASSHTAPGDYGYTF,TGTGCCAGCAGCCATACTGCCCCAGGGGACTATGGCTACACCTTC
TRBV10-3,.,.,TRBJ1-2,CAINTGYGYTF,TGTGCCATCAACACAGGTTACGGCTACACCTTC
TRBV5-1,.,.,TRBJ1-3,CASSLEPSFVGNTIYF,TGCGCCAGCAGCTTGGAGCCGAGCTTTGTCGGAAACACCATATATTTT
TRBV15,.,TRBD1,TRBJ1-3,CATSRGRRGQKGGNTIYF,TGTGCCACCAGCAGAGGGCGGCGGGGACAGAAAGGTGGAAACACCATATATTTT
TRBV13,.,.,TRBJ2-1,CASSRRTVDNEQFF,TGTGCCAGCAGCCGAAGGACAGTCGACAATGAGCAGTTCTTC
TRBV19,.,.,TRBJ1-2,CATSQTVNYGYTF,TGTGCCACCTCCCAGACAGTCAACTATGGCTACACCTTC
TRBV18,.,TRBD2,TRBJ2-7,CASSPFSTSGSLYEQYF,TGTGCCAGCTCACCTTTCTCGACTAGCGGGAGTCTGTACGAGCAGTACTTC
TRBV7-2,.,.,TRBJ2-2,CASSWGSAGTGELFF,TGTGCCAGCAGCTGGGGATCAGCGGGCACCGGGGAGCTGTTTTTT
TRBV5-5,.,.,TRBJ2-2,CASQPGYTGELFF,TGTGCCAGCCAACCAGGGTACACCGGGGAGCTGTTTTTT
TRBV28,.,TRBD1,TRBJ1-1,CASSLVQGAYTEAFF,TGTGCCAGCAGTTTAGTACAGGGGGCTTACACTGAAGCTTTCTTT
TRBV10-3,.,TRBD1,TRBJ1-6,CAIQQGNSPLHF,TGTGCCATCCAACAGGGGAATTCACCCCTCCACTTT
TRBV6-5,.,.,TRBJ2-3,CASSYAGTSTDTQYF,TGTGCCAGCAGTTACGCCGGGACTAGCACAGATACGCAGTATTTT
TRBV30,once,TRBD1,TRBJ1-5,CAWSVRDRDGPQHF,TGTGCCTGGAGTGTACGGGACAGGGACGGGCCCCAGCATTTT
TRBV4-3,.,TRBD1,TRBJ1-1,CASSQGLSWDSWNTEAFF,TGCGCCAGCAGCCAAGGTTTATCATGGGACAGTTGGAACACTGAAGCTTTCTTT
TRBV30,.,.,TRBJ1-3,CAWSPAAGNTIYF,TGTGCCTGGAGCCCTGCGGCAGGAAACACCATATATTTT
TRBV19,.,TRBD1,TRBJ2-1,CASSIQGANEQFF,TGTGCCAGTAGTATACAGGGGGCGAATGAGCAGTTCTTC
TRBV28,.,TRBD1,TRBJ2-5,CASSPWGTGASGAQYF,TGTGCCAGCAGTCCATGGGGGACAGGGGCTTCGGGGGCCCAGTACTTC
TRBV5-1,.,.,TRBJ1-1,CASSRDSNTEAFF,TGCGCCAGTAGTCGAGACTCGAACACTGAAGCTTTCTTT
TRBV19,.,.,TRBJ2-2,CASSPYTGELFF,TGTGCCAGTAGTCCGTACACCGGGGAGCTGTTTTTT
TRBV20-1,.,.,TRBJ1-6,CSASITVNSPLHF,TGCAGTGCTAGTATAACAGTAAATTCACCCCTCCACTTT
TRBV7-2,.,.,TRBJ2-2,CASSLAPEIGELFF,TGTGCCAGCAGCTTAGCCCCTGAGATCGGGGAGCTGTTTTTT
TRBV10-2,.,TRBD2,TRBJ2-1,CASSEPGTSGRYEQFF,TGCGCCAGCAGTGAGCCCGGGACTAGCGGGAGATATGAGCAGTTCTTC
TRBV5-6,.,.,TRBJ1-5,CASSFGGGQPQHF,TGTGCCAGCAGCTTTGGAGGCGGTCAGCCCCAGCATTTT
TRBV6-5,.,TRBD2,TRBJ2-5,CASKTSGRETQYF,TGTGCCAGCAAAACTAGCGGGAGAGAGACCCAGTACTTC
TRBV5-5,.,.,TRBJ2-7,CASSTAPGNSYEQYF,TGTGCCAGCAGCACAGCGCCAGGGAACTCCTACGAGCAGTACTTC
TRBV5-5,.,.,TRBJ2-5,CASSLLATQYF,TGTGCCAGCAGCTTGTTGGCGACCCAGTACTTC